Below, 8 T cell receptor beta chains from the same sample are listed, as sequenced in a study of identical twins. TCRdb recomputed calls from the 5' RACE reads with MiXCR, one row per CDR3 protein. The profile covers under 800,000 distinct CDR3 sequences, with 21% appearing a single time and over 4% taken by the ten largest. Another study also made use of these data, one on T cells expressing NK-cell markers.

The material sequenced was PBMCs. These receptors were obtained from a woman aged 18 to 35 in good health.

This clonotype has a count of ten or more. V gene TRBV5-6 combines with J gene TRBJ1-5, with 9 positions matching TRBD1. The CDR3 totals 17 residues. V lost 2 bases, J lost 2 bases, and 8 bases stayed unmatched. Germline-derived CDR1 and CDR2 are SGHDT and YYEEEE. The CDR3 DNA is TGTGCCAGCAGCTTCCGCGGGACAGGGTTAGGCAATCAGCCCCAGCATTTT. This codes for CASSFRGTGLGNQPQHF.

This chain uses TRBV6-6 with TRBJ2-5; TRBD2 aligns across 8 bases. J was trimmed by 5 bases and V by 10 bases; bases with no gene match: 6. The germline V gene encodes CDR1 MNHNY and CDR2 SVGAGI (reference sequence). The CDR3 is 12 amino acids. CDR3 DNA: TGTGCCACCAGAGCGGGAGTCGAGACCCAGTACTTC. Encoded protein: CATRAGVETQYF.

At least ten counts were recorded for this clonotype. This chain links TRBV20-1 with TRBJ1-5, with 7 positions matching TRBD1. CDR1 and CDR2 from the germline V gene are DFQATT and SNEGSKA (reference sequence). V lost 0 bases and J lost 6; bases outside the gene matches: 5. The CDR3 covers 14 residues. The CDR3 is CSARDLQGGQPQHF. The CDR3 nucleotides read TGCAGTGCTAGAGATTTGCAGGGGGGTCAGCCCCAGCATTTT.

DNA for the CDR3: TGTGCCAGCAGCGGACAGGGGTTCACCGGGGAGCTGTTTTTT. Its protein product is CASSGQGFTGELFF. This chain joins TRBV7-2 and TRBJ2-2; TRBD1 matches at 9 bases. J gave up 4 bases and V 5 bases, and 2 bases lay outside the gene matches. Per germline, CDR1 SGHTA and CDR2 FQGNSA. The CDR3 length is 14 residues.

This chain uses TRBV7-3 with TRBJ2-1; TRBD1 matches 9 bases. With V trimmed by 1 base and J by 9 bases, 7 bases remained unmatched. The CDR3 loop spans 15 amino acids. Germline V CDR1 and CDR2: SGHTA, FQGTGA. Here the CDR3 reads CASSLKGTGGAEQFF. The CDR3 DNA follows: TGTGCCAGCAGCTTAAAAGGCACAGGGGGCGCTGAGCAGTTCTTC.

This clonotype has only a few counts. V usage is TRBV5-1 and J usage is TRBJ2-1; D not resolved. The V gene's germline CDR1 is SGHRS and CDR2 YFSETQ. Trimming pared 0 bases from V and 6 bases from J, leaving 7 bases between. The CDR3 covers 13 residues. CDR3 sequence: CASSLAVLNEQFF. The CDR3 region has the DNA TGCGCCAGCAGCTTGGCAGTGCTCAATGAGCAGTTCTTC.

The genes are TRBV3-1 and TRBJ2-6; D uncertain. Trimming pared 8 bases from V and 0 bases from J, leaving 11 bases between. CDR3 length: 15 amino acids. The germline V gene has CDR1 LGHDT and CDR2 YNNKEL (reference sequence). The CDR3 sequence: CASRPESSGANVLTF. The CDR3, as DNA: TGTGCCAGCCGACCCGAAAGCTCTGGGGCCAACGTCCTGACTTTC. The full variable domain, with the rest looked up from reference TRBV3-1 and TRBJ2-6, is DTAVSQTPKYLVTQMGNDKSIKCEQNLGHDTMYWYKQDSKKFLKIMFSYNNKELIINETVPNRFSPKSPDKAHLNLHINSLELGDSAVYFCASRPESSGANVLTFGAGSRLTVL.

This clonotype was picked up a small number of times. The rearrangement uses TRBV19 and TRBJ1-1; D gene unclear. CDR1 LNHDA and CDR2 SQIVND come from the germline V gene (reference sequence). Deletions cut 5 bases from V and 12 bases from J, with 10 bases between. The CDR3 has 10 amino acids. The CDR3 region is CASSFSTTFF. The CDR3 nucleotides read TGTGCCAGTAGTTTCTCCACGACTTTCTTT.